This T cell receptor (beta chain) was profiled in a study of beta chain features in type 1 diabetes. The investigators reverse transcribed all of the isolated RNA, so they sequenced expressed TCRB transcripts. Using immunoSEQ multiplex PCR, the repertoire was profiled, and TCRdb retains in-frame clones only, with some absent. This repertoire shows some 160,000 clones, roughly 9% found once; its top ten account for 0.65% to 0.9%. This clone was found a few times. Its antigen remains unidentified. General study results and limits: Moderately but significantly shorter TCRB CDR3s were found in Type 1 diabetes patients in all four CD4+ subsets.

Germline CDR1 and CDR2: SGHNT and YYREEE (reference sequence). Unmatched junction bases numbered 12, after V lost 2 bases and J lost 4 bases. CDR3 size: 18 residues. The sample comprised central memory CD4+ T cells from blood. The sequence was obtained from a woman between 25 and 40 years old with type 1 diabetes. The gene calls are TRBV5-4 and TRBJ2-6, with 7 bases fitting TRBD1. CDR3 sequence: CASSFGYKGGSGANVLTF. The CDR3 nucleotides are TGTGCCAGCAGCTTTGGGTATAAAGGGGGCTCAGGGGCCAACGTCCTGACTTTC.